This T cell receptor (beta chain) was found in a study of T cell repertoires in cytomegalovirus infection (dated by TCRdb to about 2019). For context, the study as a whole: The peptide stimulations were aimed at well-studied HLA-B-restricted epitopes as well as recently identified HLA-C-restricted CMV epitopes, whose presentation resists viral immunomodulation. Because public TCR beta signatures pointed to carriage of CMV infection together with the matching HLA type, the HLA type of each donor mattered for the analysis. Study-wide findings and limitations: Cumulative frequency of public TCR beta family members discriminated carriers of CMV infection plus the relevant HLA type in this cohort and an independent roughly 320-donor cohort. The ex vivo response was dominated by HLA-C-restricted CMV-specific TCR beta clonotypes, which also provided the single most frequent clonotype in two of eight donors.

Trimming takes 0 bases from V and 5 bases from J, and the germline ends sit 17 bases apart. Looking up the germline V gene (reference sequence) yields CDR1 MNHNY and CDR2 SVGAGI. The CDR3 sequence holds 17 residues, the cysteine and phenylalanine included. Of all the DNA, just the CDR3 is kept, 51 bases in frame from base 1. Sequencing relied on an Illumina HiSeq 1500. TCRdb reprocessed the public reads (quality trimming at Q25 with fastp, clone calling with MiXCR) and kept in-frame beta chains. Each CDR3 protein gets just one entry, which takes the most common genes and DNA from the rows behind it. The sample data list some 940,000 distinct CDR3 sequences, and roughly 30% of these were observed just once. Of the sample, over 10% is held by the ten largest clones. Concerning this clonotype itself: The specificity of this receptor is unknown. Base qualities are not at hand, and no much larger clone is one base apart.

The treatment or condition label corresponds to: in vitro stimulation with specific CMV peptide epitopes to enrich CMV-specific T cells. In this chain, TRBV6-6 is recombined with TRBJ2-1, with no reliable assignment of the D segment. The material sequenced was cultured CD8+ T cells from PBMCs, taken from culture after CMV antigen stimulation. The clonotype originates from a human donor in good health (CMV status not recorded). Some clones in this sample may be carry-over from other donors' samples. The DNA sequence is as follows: TGTGCCAGCAGTTACTCGAGCCAACAGACTCATAACAATGAGCAGTTCTTC. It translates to CASSYSSQQTHNNEQFF.